A selection of T cell receptor beta chains follows, all from one sample in a study of graft-versus-host responses after intestinal transplantation. Assay used: immunoSEQ multiplex PCR; TCRdb lists only in-frame clones, some missing. The table includes over 100,000 clones, approximately 95% detected once. For these receptors, no antigen is known. Sequenced here: unstimulated CD8+ T cells sorted from spleen or lymph node cells, sampled before intestinal transplant. These receptors all come from a human donor who received an intestinal transplant. The CDR3 runs from the conserved cysteine through the conserved F or W. The D gene is left open where the match is weak. The listing skips clone size in some rows; elsewhere it reads once, few, many or a size class.

>-|TRBJ2-1|-|TRBV11-3
TGTGCCAGCAGCTCGCGGGGAACTTCCTACAATGAGCAGTTCTTC
CASSSRGTSYNEQFF
>-|TRBJ2-5|-|TRBV7-9
TGTGCCAGCAGCTTTCGGCAGAAAGAGACCCAGTACTTC
CASSFRQKETQYF
>TRBD1|TRBJ1-2|once|TRBV6-1
TGTGCCAGCAGTGACCCCGGGACAGCACCGTGGGGAGGCTACACCTTC
CASSDPGTAPWGGYTF
>-|TRBJ2-7|few|TRBV27
TGTGCCAGCAGTTTAGGTGGGGGAGCCGGCTCCTACGAGCAGTACTTC
CASSLGGGAGSYEQYF
>TRBD2|TRBJ2-7|once|TRBV4-1
TGCGCCAGCAGCCAAGATACAGCGTGGACTAGCGGGACGTACGAGCAGTACTTC
CASSQDTAWTSGTYEQYF
>TRBD2|TRBJ2-1|-|TRBV4-3
TGCGCCAGCAGCCAAGATTTTAGCGGGAGATATCCGTTCTTC
CASSQDFSGRYPFF
>TRBD1|TRBJ1-5|-|TRBV7-9
TGTGCCAGCAGCTCTGGGACAGGGGTGGGTCAGCCCCAGCATTTT
CASSSGTGVGQPQHF
>-|TRBJ2-7|-|TRBV5-4
TGTGCCAGCAGCCAACTAACGGGCGAGCAGTACTTC
CASSQLTGEQYF
>-|TRBJ1-1|-|TRBV7-3
TGTGCCAGCAGCTTAAATAGACTGGTGAACACTGAAGCTTTCTTT
CASSLNRLVNTEAFF
>-|TRBJ2-2|-|TRBV9
TGTGCCAGCTCTCGTACGGGCTGGACCGGGGAGCTGTTTTTT
CASSRTGWTGELFF
>-|TRBJ1-2|-|TRBV21-1
TGTGCCAGCAGCAAAGGCGACAGGGCCGCCTATGGCTACACCTTC
CASSKGDRAAYGYTF
>-|TRBJ1-6|-|TRBV2
TGTGCCAGCAGTGAAAACCCACACAGGGATTCACCCCTCCACTTT
CASSENPHRDSPLHF
>-|TRBJ2-7|-|TRBV5-6
TGTGCCAGCAGCTTGGGGCGCAGTTACGAGCAGTACTTC
CASSLGRSYEQYF
>TRBD2|TRBJ2-7|-|TRBV28
TGTGCCAGCAGACCATACATGGGAGGGGACGAGCAGTACTTC
CASRPYMGGDEQYF
>TRBD2|TRBJ2-3|-|TRBV4-2
TGTGCCAGCAGCCAATTGGGAAGACTAGCGGCAGATACGCAGTATTTT
CASSQLGRLAADTQYF
>-|TRBJ2-1|-|TRBV5-6
TGTGCCAGCAGCACGGACAGTTCCTACAATGAGCAGTTCTTC
CASSTDSSYNEQFF
>-|TRBJ2-7|-|TRBV12-2
TGTGCAAGTCGCTCCACCGGGACAGAAACCTACGAGCAGTACTTC
CASRSTGTETYEQYF
>-|TRBJ2-7|-|TRBV4-1
TGCGCCAGCAGCCAAAGGGGGGTGGACGGAGATTCCTACGAGCAGTACTTC
CASSQRGVDGDSYEQYF
>-|TRBJ1-1|-|TRBV6-5
TGTGCCAGCAGTGAAGGGGCGAACACTGAAGCTTTCTTT
CASSEGANTEAFF
>-|TRBJ1-5|-|TRBV7-8
TGTGCCAGCAGCTTATCGGCAGGGCGGGTAGACGATCAGCCCCAGCATTTT
CASSLSAGRVDDQPQHF
>-|TRBJ2-1|-|TRBV5-1
TGCGCCAGCAGCTCCCGTTGGAGGAGGAATGAGCAGTTCTTC
CASSSRWRRNEQFF
>-|TRBJ2-7|medium-sized|TRBV5-1
TGCGCCAGCAGCCTCGGAGGAGGGGGCGCCGAGCAGTACTTC
CASSLGGGGAEQYF
>TRBD2|TRBJ2-3|few|TRBV18
TGTGCCAGCTCACCACCGGGAGGGCCCACAGATACGCAGTATTTT
CASSPPGGPTDTQYF
>-|TRBJ2-7|once|TRBV28
TGTGCCAGCAGTTTATTCCCGGGATGGGTTTCTTACGAGCAGTACTTC
CASSLFPGWVSYEQYF
>-|TRBJ2-3|-|TRBV7-3
TGTGCCAGCAGCCCCCGGCAGGGTCCAACGAGTACAGATACGCAGTATTTT
CASSPRQGPTSTDTQYF
>-|TRBJ2-7|-|TRBV28
TGTGCCAGCAGCTCATACTTGGGGTCGTTCGCCTACGAGCAGTACTTC
CASSSYLGSFAYEQYF
>TRBD1|TRBJ2-7|-|TRBV30
TGTGCTTGGAGGGGGACAGGGGGCTACGAGCAGTACTTC
CAWRGTGGYEQYF
>-|TRBJ1-5|-|TRBV2
TGTGCCAGCACTCAGAGGCAGCCAGATCAGCCCCAGCATTTT
CASTQRQPDQPQHF
>-|TRBJ2-2|-|TRBV29-1
TGCAGCGCCTGGACAGCGAACACCGGGGAGCTGTTTTTT
CSAWTANTGELFF
>-|TRBJ2-7|few|TRBV4-1
TGCGCCAGCAGCCAAGGGATAAGGGACGAGCAGTACTTC
CASSQGIRDEQYF
>TRBD2|TRBJ2-7|-|TRBV28
TGTGCCAGCAGCGCCGTCGGGGGAGGGCATAGCTCCTACGAGCAGTACTTC
CASSAVGGGHSSYEQYF
>-|TRBJ2-7|-|TRBV6-5
TGTGCCAGCAGTTACTCGACGACTTACGAGCAGTACTTC
CASSYSTTYEQYF
>TRBD1|TRBJ2-7|once|TRBV2
TGTGCCAGCAGTGAAGGCGCCGGGACAGGGTACGAGCAGTACTTC
CASSEGAGTGYEQYF
>-|TRBJ2-1|-|TRBV11-3
TGTGCCAGCAGCGTAACCGGGGATTACAATGAGCAGTTCTTC
CASSVTGDYNEQFF
>-|TRBJ2-2|-|TRBV19
TGTGCCAGTAGTATCAAGGTCGGCACCGGGGAGCTGTTTTTT
CASSIKVGTGELFF
>-|TRBJ2-7|-|TRBV11-2
TGTGCCAGCAGCTTAATGGGACCCGCCTACGAGCAGTACTTC
CASSLMGPAYEQYF
>-|TRBJ2-7|-|TRBV21-1
TGTGCCAGCAGCAATCTAGGACTGAGCGAGCAGTACTTC
CASSNLGLSEQYF
>TRBD1|TRBJ2-7|-|TRBV30
TGTGCCTGGCTTCACCCGGGACAGGGGGCCTACGAGCAGTACTTC
CAWLHPGQGAYEQYF
>-|TRBJ1-2|-|TRBV19
TGTGCCAGTAGTATACTACAGGGTAGGTACTATGGCTACACCTTC
CASSILQGRYYGYTF
>-|TRBJ1-5|-|TRBV19
TGTGCCAGTAGTATTAAGACGGAGGGAAATCAGCCCCAGCATTTT
CASSIKTEGNQPQHF
>-|TRBJ1-1|-|TRBV9
TGTGCCAGCAGTCCGGGGGGGAACACTGAAGCTTTCTTT
CASSPGGNTEAFF
>-|TRBJ2-1|-|TRBV28
TGTGCCAGCAGTCCCTTTAGGGTGCGGGACAATGAGCAGTTCTTC
CASSPFRVRDNEQFF
>-|TRBJ1-3|-|TRBV21-1
TGTGCCAGCAGCAAAGAGGTCGGGGACTCTGGAAACACCATATATTTT
CASSKEVGDSGNTIYF
>-|TRBJ2-1|once|TRBV2
TGTGCCAGCAGGGGAAGACTACCCGGACTATCCTACAATGAGCAGTTCTTC
CASRGRLPGLSYNEQFF
>TRBD1|TRBJ2-7|-|TRBV7-9
TGTGCCAGCAGCTCACCCCGGACAGGGCACTACGAGCAGTACTTC
CASSSPRTGHYEQYF
>-|TRBJ2-7|-|TRBV6-5
TGTGCCAGCAGCCCGTCCCTAGGGGAGCAGTACTTC
CASSPSLGEQYF
>-|TRBJ1-3|-|TRBV4-1
TGCGCCAGCAGCCCTCCACGGGGGCCTGTAGCCCCTCTCTCTGGAAACACCATATATTTT
CASSPPRGPVAPLSGNTIYF
>TRBD2|TRBJ2-1|-|TRBV19
TGTGCCAGTAGTATAGTCGGGACTAGTTTGAATGAGCAGTTCTTC
CASSIVGTSLNEQFF
>-|TRBJ2-1|once|TRBV7-9
TGTGCCAGCAGCTCCGAGACTAGGAGGTACAATGAGCAGTTCTTC
CASSSETRRYNEQFF
>-|TRBJ2-5|-|TRBV13
TGTGCCAGCAGCTTATCAGGGCTGGAGACCCAGTACTTC
CASSLSGLETQYF
>TRBD1|TRBJ1-1|-|TRBV14
TGTGCCAGCAGCCAAAAGCAGGGGGGATGGACTGAAGCTTTCTTT
CASSQKQGGWTEAFF
>TRBD1|TRBJ1-1|-|TRBV7-9
TGTGCCAGCGTCCCCCCCGACAGGGGGCGTCGGACTGAAGCTTTCTTT
CASVPPDRGRRTEAFF
>TRBD1|TRBJ2-5|-|TRBV5-6
TGTGCCAGCAGCTTGGCCGGGACAGGGGTGATATTGGAGACCCAGTACTTC
CASSLAGTGVILETQYF
>-|TRBJ1-5|-|TRBV21-1
TGTGCCAGCAGCAAAGAATGGGGGGTCTGGGACAATCAGCCCCAGCATTTT
CASSKEWGVWDNQPQHF